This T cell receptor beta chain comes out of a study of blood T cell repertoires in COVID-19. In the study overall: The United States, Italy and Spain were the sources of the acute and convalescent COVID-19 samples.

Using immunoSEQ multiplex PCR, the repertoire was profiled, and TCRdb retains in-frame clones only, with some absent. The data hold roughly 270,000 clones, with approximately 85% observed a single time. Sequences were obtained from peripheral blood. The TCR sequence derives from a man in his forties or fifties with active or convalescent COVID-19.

In DNA form, the CDR3 reads TGTGCCAGCAGTCCGGGACAGGCTGTCGGAAAACTGTTTTTT. This encodes CASSPGQAVGKLFF. The chain joins TRBV6-5 to TRBJ1-4; 8 bases are shared with TRBD1. The CDR3 extends over 14 amino acids. V trimming: 5 bases; J trimming: 10 bases; junction bases outside the gene matches: 9. Germline assignment: CDR1 MNHEY and CDR2 SVGAGI.